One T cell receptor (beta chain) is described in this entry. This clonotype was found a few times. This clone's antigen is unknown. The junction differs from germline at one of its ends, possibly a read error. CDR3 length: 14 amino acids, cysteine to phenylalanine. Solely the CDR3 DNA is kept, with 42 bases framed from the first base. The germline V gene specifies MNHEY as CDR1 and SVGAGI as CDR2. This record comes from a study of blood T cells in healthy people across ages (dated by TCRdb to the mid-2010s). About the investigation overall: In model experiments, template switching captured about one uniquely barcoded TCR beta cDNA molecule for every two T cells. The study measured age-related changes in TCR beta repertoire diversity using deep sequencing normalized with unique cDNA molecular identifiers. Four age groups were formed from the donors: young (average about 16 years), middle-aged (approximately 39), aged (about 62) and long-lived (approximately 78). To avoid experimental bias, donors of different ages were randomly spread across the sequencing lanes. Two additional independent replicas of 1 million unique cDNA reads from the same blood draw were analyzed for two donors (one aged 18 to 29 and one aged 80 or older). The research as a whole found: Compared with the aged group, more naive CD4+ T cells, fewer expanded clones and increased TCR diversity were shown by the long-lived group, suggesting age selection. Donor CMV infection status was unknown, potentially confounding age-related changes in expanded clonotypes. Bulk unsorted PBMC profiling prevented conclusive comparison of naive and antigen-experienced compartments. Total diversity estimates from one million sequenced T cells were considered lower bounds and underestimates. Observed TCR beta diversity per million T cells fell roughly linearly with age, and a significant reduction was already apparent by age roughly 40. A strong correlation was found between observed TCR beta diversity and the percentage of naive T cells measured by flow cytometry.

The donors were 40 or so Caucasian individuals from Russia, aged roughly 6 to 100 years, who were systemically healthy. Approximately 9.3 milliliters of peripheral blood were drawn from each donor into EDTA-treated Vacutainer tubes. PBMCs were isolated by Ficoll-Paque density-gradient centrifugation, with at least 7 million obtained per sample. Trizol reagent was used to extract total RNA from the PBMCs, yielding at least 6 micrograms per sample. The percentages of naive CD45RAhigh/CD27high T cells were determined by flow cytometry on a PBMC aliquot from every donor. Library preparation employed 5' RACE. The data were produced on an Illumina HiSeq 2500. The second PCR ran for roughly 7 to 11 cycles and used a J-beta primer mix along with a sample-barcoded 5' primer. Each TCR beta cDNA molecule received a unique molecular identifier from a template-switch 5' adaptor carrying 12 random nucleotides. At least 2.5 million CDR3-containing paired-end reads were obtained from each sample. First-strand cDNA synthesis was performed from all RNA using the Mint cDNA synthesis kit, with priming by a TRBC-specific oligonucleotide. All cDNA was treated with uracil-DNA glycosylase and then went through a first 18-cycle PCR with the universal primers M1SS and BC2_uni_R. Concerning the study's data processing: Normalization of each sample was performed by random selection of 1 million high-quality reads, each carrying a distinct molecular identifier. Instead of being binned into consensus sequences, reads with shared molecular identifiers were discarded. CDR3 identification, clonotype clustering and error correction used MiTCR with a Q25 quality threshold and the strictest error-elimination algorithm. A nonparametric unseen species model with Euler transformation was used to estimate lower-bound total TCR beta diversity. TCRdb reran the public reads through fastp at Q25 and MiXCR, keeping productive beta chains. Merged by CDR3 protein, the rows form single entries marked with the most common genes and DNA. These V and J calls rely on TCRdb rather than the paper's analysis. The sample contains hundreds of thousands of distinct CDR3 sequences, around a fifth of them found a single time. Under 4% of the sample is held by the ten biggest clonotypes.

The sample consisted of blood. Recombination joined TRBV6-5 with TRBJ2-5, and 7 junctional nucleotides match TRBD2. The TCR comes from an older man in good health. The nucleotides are TGTGCCAGCAGTATTAGCGGGTCCTACAATGAGCGGTTCTTC. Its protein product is CASSISGSYNERFF.